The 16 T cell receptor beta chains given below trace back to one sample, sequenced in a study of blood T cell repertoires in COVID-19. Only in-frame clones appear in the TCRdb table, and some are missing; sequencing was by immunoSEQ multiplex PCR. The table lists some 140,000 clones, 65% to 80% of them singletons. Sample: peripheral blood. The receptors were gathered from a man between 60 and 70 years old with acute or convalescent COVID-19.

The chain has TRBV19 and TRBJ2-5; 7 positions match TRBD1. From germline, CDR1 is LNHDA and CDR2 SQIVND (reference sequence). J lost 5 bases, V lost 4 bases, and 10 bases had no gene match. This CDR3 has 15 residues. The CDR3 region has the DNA TGTGCCAGTAGTAGGAAGGGGGCAATCTTTGAGACCCAGTACTTC. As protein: CASSRKGAIFETQYF.

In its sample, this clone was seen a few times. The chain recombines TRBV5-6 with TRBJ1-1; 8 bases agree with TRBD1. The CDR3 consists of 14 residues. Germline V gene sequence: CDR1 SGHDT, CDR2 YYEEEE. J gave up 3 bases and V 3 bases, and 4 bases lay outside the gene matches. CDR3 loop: CASSSGQGHTEAFF. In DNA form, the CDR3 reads TGTGCCAGCAGCTCCGGACAGGGCCACACTGAAGCTTTCTTT.

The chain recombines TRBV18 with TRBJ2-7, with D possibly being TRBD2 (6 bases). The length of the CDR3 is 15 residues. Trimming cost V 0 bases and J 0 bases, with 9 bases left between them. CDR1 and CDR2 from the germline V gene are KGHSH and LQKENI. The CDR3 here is CASSPPRDFSYEQYF. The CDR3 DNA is TGTGCCAGCTCACCACCACGGGACTTCTCCTACGAGCAGTACTTC.

The CDR3 reads CASSLEYGLAYEQFF. The CDR3 DNA reads TGTGCCAGCAGCTTAGAATATGGACTCGCATATGAGCAGTTCTTC. The chain has TRBV7-2 and TRBJ2-1, with a weak D call TRBD2 (5 bases). The V gene's germline CDR1 is SGHTA and CDR2 FQGNSA. This CDR3 comprises 15 residues. The germline V and J ends were trimmed by 1 base and 8 bases, with 15 bases remaining between them.

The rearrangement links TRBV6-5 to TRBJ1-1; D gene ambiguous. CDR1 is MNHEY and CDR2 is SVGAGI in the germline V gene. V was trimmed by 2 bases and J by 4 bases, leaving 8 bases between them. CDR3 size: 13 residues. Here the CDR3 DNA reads TGTGCCAGCAGTTACCTATTGAGCACTGAAGCTTTCTTT. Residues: CASSYLLSTEAFF.

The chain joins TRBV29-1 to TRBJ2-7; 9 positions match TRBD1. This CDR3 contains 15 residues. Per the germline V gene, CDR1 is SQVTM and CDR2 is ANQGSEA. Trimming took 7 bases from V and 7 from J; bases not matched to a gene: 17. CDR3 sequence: CSASRAGTGSGEQYF. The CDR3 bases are TGCAGCGCCTCGAGGGCGGGGACAGGGTCGGGAGAGCAGTACTTC.

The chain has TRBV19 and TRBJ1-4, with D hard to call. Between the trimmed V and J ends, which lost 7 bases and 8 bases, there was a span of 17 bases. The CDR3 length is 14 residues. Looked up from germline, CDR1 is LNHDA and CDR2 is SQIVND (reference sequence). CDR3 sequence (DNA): TGTGCCAGTATCACGGGAAGGGTGGGCGAAAAACTGTTTTTT. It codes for CASITGRVGEKLFF. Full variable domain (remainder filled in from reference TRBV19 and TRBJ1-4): DGGITQSPKYLFRKEGQNVTLSCEQNLNHDAMYWYRQDPGQGLRLIYYSQIVNDFQKGDIAEGYSVSREKKESFPLTVTSAQKNPTAFYLCASITGRVGEKLFFGSGTQLSVL.

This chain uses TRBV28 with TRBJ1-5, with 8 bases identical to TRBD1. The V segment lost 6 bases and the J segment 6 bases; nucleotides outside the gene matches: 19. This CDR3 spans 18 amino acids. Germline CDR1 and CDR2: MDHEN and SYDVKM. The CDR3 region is CASRTITDRGGGSQPQHF. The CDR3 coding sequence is TGTGCCAGCAGGACTATAACCGACAGGGGAGGAGGAAGTCAGCCCCAGCATTTT.

CDR3 amino acids: CASSVGSGRASYEQYF. The DNA for the CDR3 is TGTGCCAGCAGCGTCGGGAGCGGGAGGGCTTCCTACGAGCAGTACTTC. This chain links TRBV7-9 with TRBJ2-7; 10 nucleotides agree with TRBD2. This CDR3 has 16 residues. V lost 5 bases to trimming and J lost 1 base; unmatched junction nucleotides: 8. The germline CDR1 and CDR2 sequences are SEHNR and FQNEAQ (reference sequence).

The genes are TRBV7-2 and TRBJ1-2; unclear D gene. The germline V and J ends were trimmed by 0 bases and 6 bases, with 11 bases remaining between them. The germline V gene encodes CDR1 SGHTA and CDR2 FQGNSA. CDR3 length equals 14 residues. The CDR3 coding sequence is TGTGCCAGCAGCTTAGCGCTGAGGAAGAATGGCTACACCTTC. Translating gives CASSLALRKNGYTF.

Here the CDR3 reads CASSRAPNTGELFF. The CDR3 coding sequence is TGCGCCAGCAGCCGGGCCCCGAACACCGGGGAGCTGTTTTTT. V gene TRBV4-3 combines with J gene TRBJ2-2; no firm D call. The CDR3 loop spans 14 amino acids. V was pared by 4 bases and J by 0 bases, with 6 bases between. Germline CDR1 and CDR2: LGHNA and YSLEER.

CDR3 amino acids: CASSLVLAVNTGELFF. The CDR3 region has the DNA TGTGCCAGCAGCTTAGTTCTAGCGGTGAACACCGGGGAGCTGTTTTTT. J is TRBJ2-2 and V is TRBV7-8; 7 nucleotides match TRBD2. V shed 1 base, J shed 1 base, and the junction held 3 bases outside the gene matches. The CDR3 extends over 16 amino acids. CDR1 is SGHVS and CDR2 is FQNEAQ in the germline V gene. The full variable domain, its missing parts supplied by reference TRBV7-8 and TRBJ2-2, is GAGVSQSPRYKVAKRGQDVALRCDPISGHVSLFWYQQALGQGPEFLTYFQNEAQLDKSGLPSDRFFAERPEGSVSTLKIQRTQQEDSAVYLCASSLVLAVNTGELFFGEGSRLTVL.

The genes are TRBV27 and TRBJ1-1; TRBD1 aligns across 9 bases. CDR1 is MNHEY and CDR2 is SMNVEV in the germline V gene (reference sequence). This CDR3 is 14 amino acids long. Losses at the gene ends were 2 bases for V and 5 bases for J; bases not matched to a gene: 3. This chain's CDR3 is CASSLGQGMTEAFF. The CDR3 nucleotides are TGTGCCAGCAGTTTAGGACAGGGGATGACTGAAGCTTTCTTT.

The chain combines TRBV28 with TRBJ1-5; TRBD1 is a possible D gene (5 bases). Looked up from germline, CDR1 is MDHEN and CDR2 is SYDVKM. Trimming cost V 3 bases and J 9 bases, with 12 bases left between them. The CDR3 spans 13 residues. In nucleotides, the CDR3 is TGTGCCAGCAGTTTGGGCCAGGGAGGGCCCCAGCATTTT. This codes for CASSLGQGGPQHF.

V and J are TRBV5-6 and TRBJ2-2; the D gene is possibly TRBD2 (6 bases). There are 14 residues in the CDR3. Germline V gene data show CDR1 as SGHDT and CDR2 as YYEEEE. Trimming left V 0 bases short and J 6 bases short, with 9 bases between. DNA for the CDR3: TGTGCCAGCAGCTTGGTGGGAGGAGCCGGGGAGCTGTTTTTT. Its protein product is CASSLVGGAGELFF. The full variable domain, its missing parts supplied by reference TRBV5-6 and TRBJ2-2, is DAGVTQSPTHLIKTRGQQVTLRCSPKSGHDTVSWYQQALGQGPQFIFQYYEEEERQRGNFPDRFSGHQFPNYSSELNVNALLLGDSALYLCASSLVGGAGELFFGEGSRLTVL.

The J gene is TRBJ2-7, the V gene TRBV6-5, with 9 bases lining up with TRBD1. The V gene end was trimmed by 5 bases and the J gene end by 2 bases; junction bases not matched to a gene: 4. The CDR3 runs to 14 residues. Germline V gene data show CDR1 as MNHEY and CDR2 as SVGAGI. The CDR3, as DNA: TGTGCCAGCAGTAGCGACAGGGGGGCCTACGAGCAGTACTTC. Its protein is CASSSDRGAYEQYF.